A selection of T cell receptor beta chains follows, all from one sample in a study of T cell responses to AZD1222 COVID-19 vaccine. Method: immunoSEQ multiplex PCR; TCRdb's copy keeps in-frame clones and lacks some. This table holds 55,000 to 70,000 clones, approximately 80% found once. This material consisted of peripheral blood, taken on day 0 of AZD1222 vaccination. Receptors were obtained from an adult in good health. The CDR3 runs from the conserved cysteine through the conserved F or W. Fields, in order: D gene, V gene, J gene, clone size, CDR3 DNA, CDR3 protein. D genes are given only for firm matches. Clone sizes are given selectively: once, few, many, or a class where the clone is expanded.

>NA|TRBV7-9|TRBJ2-7|NA
TGTGCCAGCAGCTTAGAACGGACCTACGAGCAGTACTTC
CASSLERTYEQYF
>NA|TRBV19|TRBJ1-2|NA
TGTGCCAGTAGTATCGGCCAGGGGCCGAACTATGGCTACACCTTC
CASSIGQGPNYGYTF
>NA|TRBV2|TRBJ2-7|few
TGTGCCAGCAGTGCCTCTCAGGGCGGCGAGCAGTACTTC
CASSASQGGEQYF
>NA|TRBV14|TRBJ2-3|NA
TGTGCCAGCAGCCAAGTGACCGCCCGGACCACAGATACGCAGTATTTT
CASSQVTARTTDTQYF
>TRBD2|TRBV27|TRBJ2-3|NA
TGTGCCAGCAGTTACGGGGGGGCTGGTGATACGCAGTATTTT
CASSYGGAGDTQYF
>NA|TRBV29-1|TRBJ2-7|once
TGCAGCGTTGGGGGGAGAGAGCAGTACTTC
CSVGGREQYF
>NA|TRBV25-1|TRBJ2-3|NA
TGTGCCAGCAGTGAATGGCGGGGTACAGATACGCAGTATTTT
CASSEWRGTDTQYF
>TRBD2|TRBV3-1/TRBV3-2|TRBJ2-1|NA
TGTGCCAGCAGCCCGGGGCTGACTAGCGACAATGAGCAGTTCTTC
CASSPGLTSDNEQFF
>NA|TRBV5-6|TRBJ2-7|NA
TGTGCCAGCAGGGGTTCCTACGAGCAGTACTTC
CASRGSYEQYF
>TRBD2|TRBV9|TRBJ2-1|NA
TGTGCCAGCAGCGCCTCCCTAGCGGGGGGGCTTAATGAGCAGTTCTTC
CASSASLAGGLNEQFF
>TRBD2|TRBV7-8|TRBJ2-7|few
TGTGCCAGCAGCTCTGGACTAGCGGGGGGGCCCTACGAGCAGTACTTC
CASSSGLAGGPYEQYF
>NA|TRBV5-1|TRBJ2-7|NA
TGCGCCAGCAGCTTGTCCTCCCCCTACGAGCAGTACTTC
CASSLSSPYEQYF
>TRBD2|TRBV7-2|TRBJ2-1|NA
TGTGCCAGCAGCTTGGGACTAGATTCGTACAATGAGCAGTTCTTC
CASSLGLDSYNEQFF
>NA|TRBV5-4|TRBJ1-5|NA
TGTGCCAGCAGCTCCCTATATCGAGGGGCTCAGCCCCAGCATTTT
CASSSLYRGAQPQHF
>NA|TRBV30|TRBJ2-3|NA
TGTGCCTGGAGTGTATTATGGGAGGACAGAAGCACAGATACGCAGTATTTT
CAWSVLWEDRSTDTQYF
>NA|TRBV6-1|TRBJ1-5|NA
TGTGCCAGCAGTGGAGGCAGGGTGAGGACCAATCAGCCCCAGCATTTT
CASSGGRVRTNQPQHF
>TRBD1|TRBV7-7|TRBJ1-3|few
TGTGCTAGAACCTCGACAGGGACGGGAAACACCATATATTTT
CARTSTGTGNTIYF
>NA|TRBV28|TRBJ1-5|NA
TGTGCCACCGATTTGTCGGATCAGCCCCAGCATTTT
CATDLSDQPQHF
>NA|TRBV3-1/TRBV3-2|TRBJ1-3|NA
TGTGCCAGCAGCCAAGAGACGGTCTCTGGAAACACCATATATTTT
CASSQETVSGNTIYF
>NA|TRBV30|TRBJ2-7|NA
TGTGCCTGGAGTGAGGGGGGGTTGGGCGAGCAGTACTTC
CAWSEGGLGEQYF
>NA|TRBV5-1|TRBJ1-3|NA
TGCGCCAGCAGCTTGGGCTCGGAGAGAAACACCATATATTTT
CASSLGSERNTIYF
>NA|TRBV10-3|TRBJ1-4|NA
TGTGCCATCAGTGATGGATCCCCGGGTGAAAAACTGTTTTTT
CAISDGSPGEKLFF
>NA|TRBV19|TRBJ2-7|NA
TGTGCCAGTAGTACAGGGTTGATTGGGGGGCAGTACTTC
CASSTGLIGGQYF
>NA|TRBV9|TRBJ1-4|NA
TGTGCCAGCAGCAGGTCCGGGACGGCAAATGAAAAACTGTTTTTT
CASSRSGTANEKLFF
>TRBD1|TRBV6-1|TRBJ1-3|NA
TGTGCCAGCAGTGTTGGACAGGGGAGCTCTGGAAACACCATATATTTT
CASSVGQGSSGNTIYF
>NA|TRBV3-1/TRBV3-2|TRBJ2-2|NA
TGTGCCAGCCGGGGTCAGGGGGGCACCGGGGAGCTGTTTTTT
CASRGQGGTGELFF
>NA|TRBV2|TRBJ1-4|NA
TGTGCCAGCAGTGAATGGGTATCAACTAATGAAAAACTGTTTTTT
CASSEWVSTNEKLFF
>TRBD1|TRBV5-6|TRBJ2-7|once
TGTGCCAGCAGCCGACAGGGCGGCGAGCAGTACTTC
CASSRQGGEQYF
>NA|TRBV27|TRBJ2-2|NA
TGTGCCAGCGGCAAGAATCAGGGAACCGGGGAGCTGTTTTTT
CASGKNQGTGELFF
>TRBD1|TRBV30|TRBJ1-2|once
TGTGCCTGGAGTACAGGGGCTAACTATGGCTACACCTTC
CAWSTGANYGYTF
>TRBD1|TRBV6-5|TRBJ1-6|NA
TGTGCCAGCAGTCCAACCGGGACAGGGGATTCACCCCTCCACTTT
CASSPTGTGDSPLHF
>TRBD1|TRBV6-2/TRBV6-3|TRBJ1-1|medium-sized
TGTGCCAGCAGTAACCCAGGACAGGGAAACACTGAAGCTTTCTTT
CASSNPGQGNTEAFF
>NA|TRBV2|TRBJ1-5|NA
TGTGCCAGCAGTGAGAGGGATTGGTTTCGAGCGGGATCCCAGCCCCAGCATTTT
CASSERDWFRAGSQPQHF
>TRBD1|TRBV19|TRBJ2-4|NA
TGTGCCAGTAGTATTGCTTCTCAGACAGGGAAAAACATTCAGTACTTC
CASSIASQTGKNIQYF
>NA|TRBV30|TRBJ1-2|NA
TGTGCCTGGAGTGTTGGGGTTGGCTACACCTTC
CAWSVGVGYTF